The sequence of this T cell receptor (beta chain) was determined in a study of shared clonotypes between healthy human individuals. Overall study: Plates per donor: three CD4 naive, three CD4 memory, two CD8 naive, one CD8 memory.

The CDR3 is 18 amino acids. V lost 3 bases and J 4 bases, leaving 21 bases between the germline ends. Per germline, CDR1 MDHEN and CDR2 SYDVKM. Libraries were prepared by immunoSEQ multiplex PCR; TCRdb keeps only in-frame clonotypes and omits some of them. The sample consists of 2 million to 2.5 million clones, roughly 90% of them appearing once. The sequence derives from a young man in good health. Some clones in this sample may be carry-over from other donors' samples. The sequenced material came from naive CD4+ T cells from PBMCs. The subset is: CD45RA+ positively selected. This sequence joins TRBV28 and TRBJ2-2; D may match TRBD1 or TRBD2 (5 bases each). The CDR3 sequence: CASSFPGPGTKGTGELFF. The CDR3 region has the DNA TGTGCCAGCAGTTTTCCAGGCCCCGGGACGAAGGGCACCGGGGAGCTGTTTTTT. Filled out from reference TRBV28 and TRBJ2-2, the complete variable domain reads DVKVTQSSRYLVKRTGEKVFLECVQDMDHENMFWYRQDPGLGLRLIYFSYDVKMKEKGDIPEGYSVSREKKERFSLILESASTNQTSMYLCASSFPGPGTKGTGELFFGEGSRLTVL.